This TCR beta chain appears in the sequencing data of a study of regulatory and conventional T cells in RAG deficiency. The repertoire was sequenced with immunoSEQ multiplex PCR; TCRdb's copy has only in-frame clones and lacks some. The sample yields approximately 30,000 clones, more than 90% seen once. Blood CD4+ CD25-low CD127-high conventional T cells supplied the genomic DNA template. Germline CDR1 reads SGHRS; CDR2 reads YFSETQ. The trim removed 4 bases at V and 7 bases at J, leaving 8 bases unmatched. This CDR3 has 15 residues. The sample was also linked to a second study, of regulatory T cells. From that second work: Primers: 52 TRBV forward and 13 TRBJ reverse. Regulatory T cells showed the strongest V-J pair restriction and V/J gene skewing among patient repertoires.

Sample: CD25- CD4+ T cells sorted from blood. The sequence derives from a human donor in good health. The chain carries TRBV5-1 and TRBJ2-2; 9 nucleotides align to TRBD1. The CDR3 reads CASSNNRGHGGELFF. The CDR3 DNA is TGCGCCAGCAGCAATAACAGGGGGCATGGCGGGGAGCTGTTTTTT. Full variable domain (rest looked up from reference TRBV5-1 and TRBJ2-2): KAGVTQTPRYLIKTRGQQVTLSCSPISGHRSVSWYQQTPGQGLQFLFEYFSETQRNKGNFPGRFSGRQFSNSRSEMNVSTLELGDSALYLCASSNNRGHGGELFFGEGSRLTVL.